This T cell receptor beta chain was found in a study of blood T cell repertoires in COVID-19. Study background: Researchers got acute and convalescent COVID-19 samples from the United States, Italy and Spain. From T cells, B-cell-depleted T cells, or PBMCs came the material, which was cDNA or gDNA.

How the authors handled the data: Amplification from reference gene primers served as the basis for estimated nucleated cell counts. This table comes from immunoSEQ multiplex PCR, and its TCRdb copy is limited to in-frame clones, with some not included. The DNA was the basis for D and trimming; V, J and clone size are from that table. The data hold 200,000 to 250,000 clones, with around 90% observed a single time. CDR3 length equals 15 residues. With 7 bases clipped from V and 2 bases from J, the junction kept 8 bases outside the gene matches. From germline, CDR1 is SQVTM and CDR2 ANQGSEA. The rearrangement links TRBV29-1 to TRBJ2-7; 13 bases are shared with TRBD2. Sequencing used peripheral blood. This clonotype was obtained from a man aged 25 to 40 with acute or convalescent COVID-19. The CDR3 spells CSAKGLAGKTYEQYF. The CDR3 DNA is TGCAGCGCCAAGGGACTAGCGGGAAAAACCTACGAGCAGTACTTC.